This T cell receptor beta chain stems from a study of T cells after yellow fever vaccination. On the study more broadly: Fractions with few cells were prepared using SMART-Seq v4 Ultra Low Input. Findings of the study overall: A large majority of primary-vaccination clones showed up again after the booster (about 97% CD4, around 90% CD8). Weaker in magnitude, the secondary response showed a faster peak on day 5 versus 15.

5'RACE template switching added a universal primer site and UMIs to TCR cDNA. A single record per CDR3 protein comes from TCRdb applying MiXCR to the 5' RACE reads. Of approximately 510,000 distinct CDR3 sequences listed, roughly a fifth are singletons. This clonotype was observed a few times. What it binds is unknown. Losses at the gene ends were 2 bases for V and 0 bases for J; bases not matched to a gene: 1. The germline gives CDR1 SGHKS, CDR2 YYEKEE (reference sequence). The CDR3 has 14 amino acids. The sample in question was PBMCs, obtained roughly 20 days after the first yellow fever vaccination. This TCR was sampled from a man aged 18-30 years who received the YFV17D yellow fever vaccine. V gene TRBV5-5 combines with J gene TRBJ1-1, with TRBD1 matching 7 bases. CDR3 loop: CASSFGQVNTEAFF. CDR3 DNA sequence: TGTGCCAGCAGCTTTGGACAGGTGAACACTGAAGCTTTCTTT.